This passage covers 5 T cell receptor beta chains from one sample sequenced in a study of CD8+ T cells in alopecia areata (dated by TCRdb to 2017 to 2018). The sample's time point label, in plain terms: more than three weeks on oral tofacitinib. Taken with the paper, the label for treatment or condition translates to: oral pan-JAK inhibitor, 5-10 mg twice daily. Preparation of the library involved the immunoSEQ multiplex PCR assay. RNA was extracted from all samples and reverse transcribed into cDNA as template for TCR sequencing. Held by TCRdb, this immuneACCESS table contains in-frame sequences only and omits some clones. Under half of the omission traces to an unresolved V gene where checked; the cause of the rest is unknown. For this sample the table gives over 100,000 clones, of which about 50% were detected only once. Together, the top ten hold roughly 0.45% of the sample. Specimen: CD4+ T cells sorted from blood, collected at week 4, from a patient treated with tofacitinib. All receptors derive from a human donor with alopecia areata.

The rearrangement uses TRBV30 and TRBJ2-7; D call uncertain. Germline CDR1 is GTSNPN and CDR2 is SVGIG (reference sequence). This CDR3 has 13 amino acids. V was cut by 2 bases and J by 7 bases, with 15 bases left in between. CDR3 DNA: TGTGCCTGGAGTCCCGGTTACCCACGGGAGCAGTACTTC. This codes for CAWSPGYPREQYF.

The V gene is TRBV28, the J gene TRBJ1-2; D is unresolved. The V end was cut by 10 bases, the J end by 8 bases, with 26 bases between. This CDR3 is built from 15 residues. CDR1 is MDHEN, CDR2 SYDVKM, per germline. The CDR3 nucleotides are TGTGCCACCTGGCAGGCAGACGAGACCTTTAAAGGCTACACCTTC. It translates to CATWQADETFKGYTF.

This chain connects TRBV2 to TRBJ1-4; D gene ambiguous. The CDR3 runs to 13 residues. CDR1 and CDR2 from the germline V gene are SNHLY and FYNNEI. V was shortened by 9 bases and J by 0 bases, with 8 bases between the two germline ends. The CDR3, as DNA: TGTGCCAGTGAGACTGCAACTAATGAAAAACTGTTTTTT. Translation gives CASETATNEKLFF.

The V and J genes are TRBV30 and TRBJ2-1, with D possibly TRBD2 on 5 matching bases. CDR3 size: 15 residues. V was pared by 0 bases and J by 8 bases, with 17 bases between. Looked up from germline, CDR1 is GTSNPN and CDR2 is SVGIG (reference sequence). The DNA of the CDR3 is TGTGCCTGGAGTGTACTGATCAGGAGGCTCGATGAGCAGTTCTTC. This codes for CAWSVLIRRLDEQFF. The entire variable domain, with the rest obtained from reference TRBV30 and TRBJ2-1, is as follows: SQTIHQWPATLVQPVGSPLSLECTVEGTSNPNLYWYRQAAGRGLQLLFYSVGIGQISSEVPQNLSASRPQDRQFILSSKKLLLSDSGFYLCAWSVLIRRLDEQFFGPGTRLTVL.

This chain uses TRBV11-2 with TRBJ1-2; D is unresolved. The germline V gene has CDR1 SGHAT and CDR2 FQNNGV. The CDR3 covers 14 residues. V dropped 2 bases and J dropped 5 bases, with 12 bases sitting between them. The CDR3 DNA follows: TGTGCCAGCAGCTTAACCCATACGGGGTATGGCTACACCTTC. Protein: CASSLTHTGYGYTF.